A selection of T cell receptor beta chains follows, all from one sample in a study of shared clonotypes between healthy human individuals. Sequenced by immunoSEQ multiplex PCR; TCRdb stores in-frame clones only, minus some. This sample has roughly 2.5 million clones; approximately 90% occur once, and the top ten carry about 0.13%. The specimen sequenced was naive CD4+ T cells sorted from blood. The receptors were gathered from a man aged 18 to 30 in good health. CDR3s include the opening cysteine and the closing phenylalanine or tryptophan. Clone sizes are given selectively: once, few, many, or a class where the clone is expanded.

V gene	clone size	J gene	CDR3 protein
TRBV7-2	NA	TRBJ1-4	CASSLVAGVNEKLFF
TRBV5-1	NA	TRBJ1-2	CASSLGPSGENYGYTF
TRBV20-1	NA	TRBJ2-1	CSAIIWDEQFF
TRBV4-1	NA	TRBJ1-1	CASSQHWTGVGAEAFF
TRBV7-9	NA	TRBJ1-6	CASSLALGQGLNTLHF
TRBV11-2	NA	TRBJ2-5	CASSLAGLLETQYF
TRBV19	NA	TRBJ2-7	CASSSAPGTRDEQYF
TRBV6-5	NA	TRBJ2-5	CASSRRLVETQYF
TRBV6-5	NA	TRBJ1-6	CASTDSNGSPLHF
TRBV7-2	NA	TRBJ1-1	CASSWGPSGTEAFF
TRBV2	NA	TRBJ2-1	CASLRGSSYNEQFF
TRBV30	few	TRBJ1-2	CAWSVRGQARSGYTF
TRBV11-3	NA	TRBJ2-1	CASSFQGPPNNEQFF
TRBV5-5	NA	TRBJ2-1	CASSPHGVGVSSEQFF
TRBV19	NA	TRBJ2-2	CASRQTRFFGELFF
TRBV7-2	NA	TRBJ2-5	CASSLASLRETQYF
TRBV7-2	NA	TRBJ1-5	CASSLTAFNQPQHF
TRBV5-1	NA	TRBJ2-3	CASSTGFGNTDTQYF
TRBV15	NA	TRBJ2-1	CATSRDRTLSSSYNEQFF
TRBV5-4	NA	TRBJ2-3	CASSLLEAGTQYF
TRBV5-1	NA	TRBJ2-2	CASMDIGFTGELFF
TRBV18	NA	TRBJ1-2	CASSSGQGYGYTF
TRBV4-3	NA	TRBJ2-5	CASSQVQGPETQYF
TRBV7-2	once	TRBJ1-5	CASSLAHSSNQPQHF
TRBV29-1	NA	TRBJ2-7	CSAGQGNYEQYF
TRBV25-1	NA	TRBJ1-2	CASSVSSTGYGYTF
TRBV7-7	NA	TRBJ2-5	CASSRGTGPQETQYF
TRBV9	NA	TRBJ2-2	CASSVGGGTNTGELFF
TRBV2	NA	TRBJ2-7	CASSAQAVGEQYF
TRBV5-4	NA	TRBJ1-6	CASSFRDNSPLHF
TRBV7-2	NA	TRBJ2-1	CASRSRAGYNEQFF
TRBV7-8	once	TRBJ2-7	CASSTRDRGSMASYEQYF